The 31 T cell receptor beta chains below all came from one sample that was sequenced in a study of CDR3 diversity in severe acne. MiXCR, applied by TCRdb to the PCR reads, yields one record per CDR3 protein. Here the sample spans about 100,000 distinct CDR3 sequences, 51% being singletons. Sequenced: blood. The source of these receptors is a male donor with acne.

The rearrangement joins TRBV7-8 to TRBJ2-7, with 7 bases matching TRBD2. Germline CDR1 reads SGHVS; CDR2 reads FQNEAQ. Trimming cost V 5 bases and J 5 bases; bases outside gene matches: 18. This CDR3 is built from 17 residues. The CDR3 is CASSPTFRGRDRDEQYF. The CDR3 DNA sequence: TGTGCCAGCAGCCCAACCTTCCGGGGGAGGGATAGGGACGAGCAGTACTTC.

The CDR3 sequence: CASSLALQGRTDTQFF. CDR3 bases: TGCGCCAGCAGCTTGGCCTTACAGGGCCGCACAGATACGCAGTTCTTC. V is TRBV5-1 and J is TRBJ2-1, with D possibly being TRBD1 (6 bases). Trimming left V 0 bases short and J 12 bases short, with 22 bases between. This CDR3 region has 16 residues. Germline lookup yields CDR1 SGHRS and CDR2 YFSETQ.

Note on this clonotype: No conserved phenylalanine or tryptophan ends this CDR3, so it is likely a read error. This chain joins TRBV20-1 and TRBJ1-2; the match to TRBD1 covers 11 bases. Germline trimming cut 4 bases from V and 6 bases from J; bases unmatched to any gene: 10. From germline, CDR1 is DFQATT and CDR2 SNEGSKA (reference sequence). CDR3 length: 15 residues. The CDR3 DNA reads TGCAGTGCTACTGGGATACGGACAGGGGGCGATGGCTACACCCTC. Translation gives CSATGIRTGGDGYTL.

This clonotype was detected once. Compared with germline, one end of the junction differs, possibly owing to a read error. The chain uses TRBV5-5 and TRBJ2-5; 7 bases align to TRBD2. This CDR3 has 15 residues. Germline CDR1 SGHKS, CDR2 YYEKEE (reference sequence). The DNA for the CDR3 is TGCGCCAGCAGCCAAGTTCTGGCGGGGGAGGAGACCCAGTACTTC. The encoded protein is CASSQVLAGEETQYF.

The table lists this clonotype with many counts. The rearrangement uses TRBV10-2 and TRBJ1-3, with D hard to call. The CDR3 runs to 13 residues. Germline values: CDR1 WSHSY, CDR2 SAAADI. Trimming stripped 2 bases from V and 9 bases from J, with 11 bases between. The CDR3 loop reads CASSEPPGGTIYF. CDR3 nucleotide sequence: TGCGCCAGCAGTGAGCCTCCCGGCGGCACCATATATTTT.

This clonotype came up once. This may arise from a read error, as a much more abundant clone is one base away. This rearrangement joins TRBV7-3 to TRBJ1-4; TRBD1 matches at 8 bases. Germline CDR1 SGHTA, CDR2 FQGTGA. The CDR3 runs to 18 residues. V shed 2 bases and J 1 base; nucleotides not matched to a gene: 9. CDR3 protein: CASSLGLAGGLTNEKLFF. CDR3 coding DNA: TGTGCCAGCAGCTTAGGATTGGCAGGGGGCTTAACTAATGAAAAACTGTTTTTT.

Of note for this clonotype: This may be a read error, as it is one base from a much larger clone. The conserved phenylalanine or tryptophan normally closing the CDR3 is absent here, so this likely arose from a read error. This rearrangement joins TRBV2 to TRBJ1-4; D not resolved. The V gene lost 0 bases and the J gene lost 0 bases, with 5 bases spanning the gap. The CDR3 totals 15 residues. Germline V gene lookup returns CDR1 SNHLY and CDR2 FYNNEI. The CDR3 nucleotides read TGTGCCAGCAGTGAAGCGCTTGCAACTAATGAAAAACTGTTTTCT. Translated: CASSEALATNEKLFS.

The rearrangement joins TRBV15 to TRBJ2-7; D not certain. The CDR3 consists of 13 residues. The V end was cut by 0 bases, the J end by 5 bases, with 8 bases between. Germline lookup yields CDR1 LNHNV and CDR2 YYDKDF (reference sequence). CDR3 bases: TGTGCCACCAGCAGAGAGGTGACCCACGAGCAGTACTTC. It yields the protein CATSREVTHEQYF.

This chain joins TRBV5-4 and TRBJ2-5; D tentatively reads TRBD1 or TRBD2 (5 bases each). Trimming removed 3 bases from V and 10 bases from J, with 13 bases in between. Germline CDR1 is SGHNT and CDR2 is YYREEE (reference sequence). This CDR3 region has 12 residues. The CDR3 DNA is TGTGCCAGCAGCTCGGCCGGGACCGACCAGTACTTC. This sequence encodes CASSSAGTDQYF.

The J gene is TRBJ1-6, the V gene TRBV7-2; D is uncertain. V lost 3 bases and J 5 bases, leaving 11 bases between the germline ends. Germline V lookup: CDR1 SGHTA, CDR2 FQGNSA. The CDR3 is 15 residues long. CDR3 amino acids: CASSLSTRNNSPLHF. The CDR3 region has the DNA TGTGCCAGCAGCTTGAGTACGCGGAATAATTCACCCCTCCACTTT.

The chain couples TRBV3-1 to TRBJ2-1; 12 nucleotides align to TRBD1. The ends lost 2 bases at V and 10 bases at J; junction bases unmatched: 6. Germline values: CDR1 LGHDT, CDR2 YNNKEL (reference sequence). The CDR3 is 15 amino acids. The CDR3 loop reads CASSQQGTGGYEQFF. Here the CDR3 DNA reads TGTGCCAGCAGCCAACAAGGGACAGGGGGCTACGAGCAGTTCTTC.

V gene TRBV25-1 combines with J gene TRBJ2-3; TRBD2 aligns across 11 bases. Germline-derived CDR1 and CDR2 are MGHDK and SYGVNS. The V and J ends lost 4 bases and 2 bases, in that order; junction bases with no gene match: 8. The CDR3 has 17 amino acids. CDR3 in amino acids: CASSGSRLAGPTDTQYF. DNA of the CDR3: TGTGCCAGCAGTGGCAGCCGACTAGCGGGACCCACAGATACGCAGTATTTT. Looking up the rest from reference TRBV25-1 and TRBJ2-3 gives the full variable domain: EADIYQTPRYLVIGTGKKITLECSQTMGHDKMYWYQQDPGMELHLIHYSYGVNSTEKGDLSSESTVSRIRTEHFPLTLESARPSHTSQYLCASSGSRLAGPTDTQYFGPGTRLTVL.

The V gene is TRBV4-1, the J gene TRBJ2-5; tentatively, D is TRBD1 (6 bases). Germline-derived CDR1 and CDR2 are MGHRA and YSYEKL. The CDR3 is 15 amino acids. V was trimmed by 1 base and J by 1 base, leaving 10 bases between them. The CDR3 coding sequence is TGCGCCAGCAGCCAAGCCACAGGGCTCCAAGAGACCCAGTACTTC. This gives the protein CASSQATGLQETQYF.

This clonotype showed up just a few times. CDR3 coding DNA: TGCGCCAGCAGCCAAGAAGACAGGGCCTCGAACACCGGGGAGCTGTTTTTT. It encodes CASSQEDRASNTGELFF. The gene calls are TRBV4-1 and TRBJ2-2; 7 nucleotides line up with TRBD1. J was trimmed by 0 bases and V by 0 bases; bases with no gene match: 4. The CDR3 is 17 amino acids. The germline CDR1 and CDR2 sequences are MGHRA and YSYEKL.

This clonotype was detected many times. J is TRBJ1-2 and V is TRBV7-9, with D possibly being TRBD1 (5 bases). V gave up 1 base and J gave up 6 bases, with 9 bases separating them. Per germline, CDR1 SEHNR and CDR2 FQNEAQ (reference sequence). The CDR3 consists of 13 residues. The CDR3 DNA is TGTGCCAGCAGCTTAGACAGGAAGGATGGCTACACCTTC. As protein: CASSLDRKDGYTF. Variable domain in full (rest from reference TRBV7-9 and TRBJ1-2): DTGVSQNPRHKITKRGQNVTFRCDPISEHNRLYWYRQTLGQGPEFLTYFQNEAQLEKSRLLSDRFSAERPKGSFSTLEIQRTEQGDSAMYLCASSLDRKDGYTFGSGTRLTVV.

This rearrangement joins TRBV20-1 to TRBJ2-5; TRBD1 or TRBD2 may be the D gene (5 bases each). The CDR3 is 12 residues long. Per the germline V gene, CDR1 is DFQATT and CDR2 is SNEGSKA (reference sequence). V was clipped by 4 bases and J by 7 bases, with 13 bases between them. The CDR3: CSATDDGGTQYF. CDR3 DNA: TGCAGTGCTACGGACGATGGGGGGACCCAGTACTTC.

The chain joins TRBV6-5 to TRBJ1-4; D possibly corresponds to TRBD1 (6 bases). CDR1 and CDR2 from the germline V gene are MNHEY and SVGAGI. This CDR3 is built from 14 residues. Trimming removed 6 bases from V and 8 bases from J, with 16 bases in between. The CDR3 here is CASRMGGKKEKLFF. The CDR3 nucleotides are TGTGCCAGCAGGATGGGGGGCAAGAAGGAAAAACTGTTTTTT.

The chain joins TRBV6-1 to TRBJ2-5; D is unclear. Trimming removed 4 bases at V and 9 bases at J, with 0 bases between. Looked up from germline, CDR1 is MNHNS and CDR2 is SASEGT. This CDR3 comprises 8 residues. The CDR3: CASSAQYF. The CDR3 DNA sequence: TGTGCCAGCAGTGCCCAGTACTTC.

The V and J genes are TRBV19 and TRBJ2-7; TRBD2 matches at 9 bases. The germline V gene encodes CDR1 LNHDA and CDR2 SQIVND (reference sequence). J was trimmed by 2 bases and V by 4 bases; bases with no gene match: 15. The CDR3 contains 18 residues. The CDR3 nucleotides are TGTGCCAGTAGTAATTCCAGTCCGTTAGCGGGGGAAGCCTACGAGCAGTACTTC. It specifies CASSNSSPLAGEAYEQYF. The complete variable domain, with remaining parts taken from reference TRBV19 and TRBJ2-7, reads DGGITQSPKYLFRKEGQNVTLSCEQNLNHDAMYWYRQDPGQGLRLIYYSQIVNDFQKGDIAEGYSVSREKKESFPLTVTSAQKNPTAFYLCASSNSSPLAGEAYEQYFGPGTRLTVT.

The V call is TRBV7-3, the J call TRBJ2-7; perhaps D is TRBD1 or TRBD2 (5 bases each). CDR1 SGHTA and CDR2 FQGTGA come from the germline V gene. The CDR3 is 13 residues long. V dropped 0 bases and J dropped 7 bases, with 10 bases sitting between them. CDR3 region: CASSLTPGGEQYF. DNA for the CDR3: TGTGCCAGCAGCTTAACACCTGGGGGTGAGCAGTACTTC.

The chain is built from TRBV7-4 and TRBJ1-1; D gene ambiguous. The ends were cut back, 3 bases at V and 2 bases at J, with 10 bases in the middle. The length of the CDR3 is 14 residues. Germline CDR1 SGHVT, CDR2 SQSDAQ. The CDR3 here is CASSFGQINTEAFF. The DNA of the CDR3 is TGTGCCAGCAGCTTCGGGCAGATAAACACTGAAGCTTTCTTT.

The V and J genes are TRBV28 and TRBJ2-2; D tentatively fits TRBD1 or TRBD2 (6 bases each). The V gene lost 2 bases and the J gene lost 1 base, with 8 bases spanning the gap. In germline, CDR1 is MDHEN, CDR2 SYDVKM. The length of the CDR3 is 15 residues. CDR3 bases: TGTGCCAGCAGTTTAGCGGGACAGAACACCGGGGAGCTGTTTTTT. It translates to CASSLAGQNTGELFF.

This chain links TRBV29-1 with TRBJ2-5; 8 nucleotides agree with TRBD2. This CDR3 is built from 16 residues. Germline V CDR1 and CDR2: SQVTM, ANQGSEA. The V segment lost 5 bases and the J segment 1 base; nucleotides outside the gene matches: 12. CDR3 amino acids: CSVPGGLAEIQETQYF. The CDR3 DNA reads TGCAGCGTTCCGGGGGGGCTAGCGGAAATCCAAGAGACCCAGTACTTC.

This clonotype was counted ten times or more. The V and J genes are TRBV6-1 and TRBJ2-2, with D maybe TRBD2 (5 bases). V lost 8 bases and J 5 bases, leaving 6 bases between the germline ends. In germline, CDR1 is MNHNS, CDR2 SASEGT. This CDR3 region has 11 residues. CDR3 residues: CASEGTGELFF. The CDR3 DNA follows: TGTGCCAGCGAGGGTACCGGGGAGCTGTTTTTT.

The chain is built from TRBV9 and TRBJ2-2; 8 nucleotides match TRBD2. V lost 3 bases and J lost 13; bases outside the gene matches: 11. Germline values: CDR1 SGDLS, CDR2 YYNGEE. This CDR3 spans 14 amino acids. This CDR3 reads CASSERPPAGGLFF. The DNA of the CDR3 is TGTGCCAGCAGCGAAAGACCTCCCGCGGGAGGGCTGTTTTTT.

This chain links TRBV11-2 with TRBJ2-5, with 9 bases fitting TRBD2. The DNA matches TRBJ2-1 better at its end, which makes the J call doubtful. Germline loops: CDR1 SGHAT, CDR2 FQNNGV. The CDR3 loop spans 15 amino acids. CDR3 amino acids: CASSFGGRAYNEQFF. CDR3 DNA: TGTGCCAGCAGTTTCGGCGGGAGGGCCTACAATGAGCAGTTCTTC.

On this clonotype: No DNA is shown, since the ends of the CDR3 on it are uncertain; the CDR3 is the one TCRdb lists. This chain links TRBV4-2 with TRBJ2-7; whether TRBD1, the table's D call, matches the DNA was not checked. Per the germline V gene, CDR1 is LGHNA and CDR2 is YNFKEQ. The CDR3 is 16 residues long, ends included. The CDR3 is CAGNQEVGTGTYEQCF.

This clonotype was counted ten times or more. The rearrangement uses TRBV29-1 and TRBJ2-3; TRBD1 agrees at 7 bases. V was pared by 7 bases and J by 2 bases, with 6 bases of the junction left unmatched. CDR3 length: 13 amino acids. The V gene's germline CDR1 is SQVTM and CDR2 ANQGSEA. In DNA, the CDR3 is TGCAGCGGTAGGACAGGTTCCACAGATACGCAGTATTTT. Its translation: CSGRTGSTDTQYF.

The genes are TRBV9 and TRBJ2-5; D is possibly TRBD1 or TRBD2 (5 bases each). This CDR3 comprises 14 residues. From germline, CDR1 is SGDLS and CDR2 YYNGEE. V lost 3 bases and J lost 2, with 11 bases in between. The CDR3 loop is CASSASGRQETQYF. CDR3 DNA sequence: TGTGCCAGCAGCGCCTCGGGACGGCAAGAGACCCAGTACTTC. Together with reference TRBV9 and TRBJ2-5, the CDR3 gives the full variable domain: DSGVTQTPKHLITATGQRVTLRCSPRSGDLSVYWYQQSLDQGLQFLIQYYNGEERAKGNILERFSAQQFPDLHSELNLSSLELGDSALYFCASSASGRQETQYFGPGTRLLVL.

The rearrangement links TRBV24-1 to TRBJ2-7, with a tentative D call TRBD2 (5 bases). The better agreement between TRBJ2-5 and the DNA end casts doubt on the J call. The length of the CDR3 is 14 residues. Germline V lookup: CDR1 KGHDR, CDR2 SFDVKD. The CDR3 DNA reads TGTGCCAGCATCTTCCGGGGAGTGAGAGAGACCCAGTACTTC. Amino acids: CASIFRGVRETQYF.

This clonotype has ten or more counts. This rearrangement joins TRBV6-5 to TRBJ1-2; 11 nucleotides align to TRBD1. The germline CDR1 and CDR2 sequences are MNHEY and SVGAGI. CDR3 length: 15 residues. V shed 6 bases and J 4 bases; nucleotides not matched to a gene: 7. The CDR3 DNA sequence: TGTGCCAGCAGCCCTGGACAGGGGGCGGGCTATGGCTACACCTTC. Amino acid sequence: CASSPGQGAGYGYTF.